These 8 T cell receptor beta chains originate from one sample sequenced in a study of T-cell memory formation after mild COVID-19. Each CDR3 protein gets one entry after TCRdb re-called the 5' RACE reads with MiXCR. Of more than 450,000 distinct CDR3 sequences in the sample, around 17% were seen once. Sequences were obtained from PBMCs or a T cell subset sorted from them (not recorded which). The receptors here all came from an adult woman who had mild COVID-19 (a few samples of this study predate the infection). Cell type and time point are not known.

The V and J genes are TRBV5-4 and TRBJ1-1; no clear D. This CDR3 comprises 14 residues. Germline CDR1 SGHNT, CDR2 YYREEE (reference sequence). Trimming stripped 4 bases from V and 5 bases from J, with 15 bases between. This CDR3 is CASSPTSAGTEAFF. CDR3 sequence (DNA): TGTGCCAGCAGCCCCACCTCGGCAGGTACTGAAGCTTTCTTT.

This chain connects TRBV20-1 to TRBJ2-7; possible D gene TRBD2, 5 bases. The CDR3 is 13 amino acids. CDR1 is DFQATT, CDR2 SNEGSKA, per germline (reference sequence). V lost 1 base to trimming and J lost 11 bases, with 18 bases between them. The CDR3 is CSARVSASYGEYF. CDR3 nucleotides: TGCAGTGCTAGAGTATCAGCCTCCTACGGGGAGTACTTC.

Only a few counts were recorded for this clonotype. V gene TRBV12-3 or TRBV12-4 combines with J gene TRBJ2-2; TRBD2 matches at 7 bases. V lost 7 bases, J lost 6 bases, and 8 bases stayed unmatched. The CDR3 has 14 amino acids. This CDR3 reads CASKTAGVPGELFF. CDR3 nucleotides: TGTGCCAGCAAAACCGCGGGGGTACCCGGGGAGCTGTTTTTT.

The table lists this clonotype with a few counts. The J gene is TRBJ1-2, the V gene TRBV5-1; possible D gene TRBD1, 5 bases. In germline, CDR1 is SGHRS, CDR2 YFSETQ. CDR3 length: 16 amino acids. V lost 0 bases to trimming and J lost 4 bases, with 16 bases between them. The CDR3 loop reads CASSLDPGVLVYGYTF. CDR3 nucleotide sequence: TGCGCCAGCAGCTTGGACCCGGGGGTCCTAGTCTATGGCTACACCTTC.

The gene calls are TRBV7-3 and TRBJ1-6; weak D call: TRBD1 (6 bases). Trimming removed 2 bases at V and 7 bases at J, with 9 bases between. Germline V gene sequence: CDR1 SGHTA, CDR2 FQGTGA. This CDR3 spans 14 amino acids. Written as DNA, the CDR3 is TGTGCCAGCAGCTTAGGGGGGACAAATTCACCCCTCCACTTT. Protein sequence: CASSLGGTNSPLHF.

This clonotype has a handful of counts. This chain joins TRBV9 and TRBJ2-2; D is possibly TRBD2 (5 bases). CDR3 length equals 16 residues. V gave up 4 bases and J gave up 5 bases, with 18 bases separating them. The germline V gene encodes CDR1 SGDLS and CDR2 YYNGEE. In DNA form, the CDR3 reads TGTGCCAGCAGCCAAAACCTGGCGGGCGTAACCGGGGAGCTGTTTTTT. Translated: CASSQNLAGVTGELFF.

The V and J genes are TRBV20-1 and TRBJ2-1, with D perhaps TRBD2 (6 bases). This CDR3 is built from 14 residues. CDR1 is DFQATT, CDR2 SNEGSKA, per germline (reference sequence). V dropped 3 bases and J dropped 2 bases, with 11 bases sitting between them. CDR3 in amino acids: CSARGLDPYNEQFF. The CDR3 bases are TGCAGTGCTAGGGGACTGGATCCCTACAATGAGCAGTTCTTC.

The chain is built from TRBV22-1 and TRBJ2-7; the listed D gene, TRBD1, was not tested against the DNA. TRBV22-1 is described as a pseudogene. The CDR3 runs to 16 residues. CDR3 in DNA: TGTCCTGGGAGCGCTCGGCCGGGACAGGGTTCTTACGAGCAGTACTTC. Encoded protein: CPGSARPGQGSYEQYF.